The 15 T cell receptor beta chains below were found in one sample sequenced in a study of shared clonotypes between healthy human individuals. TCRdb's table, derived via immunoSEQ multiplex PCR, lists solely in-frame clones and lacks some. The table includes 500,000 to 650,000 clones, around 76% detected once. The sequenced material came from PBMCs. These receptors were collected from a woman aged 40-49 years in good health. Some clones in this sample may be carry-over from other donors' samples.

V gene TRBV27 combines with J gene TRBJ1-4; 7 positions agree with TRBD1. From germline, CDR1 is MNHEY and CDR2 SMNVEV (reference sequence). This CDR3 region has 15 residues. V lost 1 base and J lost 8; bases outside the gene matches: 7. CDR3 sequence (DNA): TGTGCCAGCAGTTTATGGGGCAGGGGGAGAGAAAAACTGTTTTTT. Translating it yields CASSLWGRGREKLFF.

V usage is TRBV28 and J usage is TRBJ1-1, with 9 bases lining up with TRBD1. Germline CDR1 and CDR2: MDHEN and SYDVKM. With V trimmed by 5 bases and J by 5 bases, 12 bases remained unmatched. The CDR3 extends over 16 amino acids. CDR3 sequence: CASSRTTGGLVTEAFF. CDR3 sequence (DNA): TGTGCCAGCAGTAGAACTACAGGGGGCCTCGTGACTGAAGCTTTCTTT.

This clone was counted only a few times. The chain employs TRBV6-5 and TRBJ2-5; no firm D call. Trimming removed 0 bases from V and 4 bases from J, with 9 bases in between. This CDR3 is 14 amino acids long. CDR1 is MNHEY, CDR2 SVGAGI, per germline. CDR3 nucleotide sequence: TGTGCCAGCAGTTACTCGGGTCGTGGAGAGACCCAGTACTTC. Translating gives CASSYSGRGETQYF.

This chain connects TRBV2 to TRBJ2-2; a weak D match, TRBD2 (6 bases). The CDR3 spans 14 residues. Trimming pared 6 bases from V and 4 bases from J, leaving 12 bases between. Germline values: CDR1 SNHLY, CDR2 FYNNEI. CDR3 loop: CASSLGLATGELFF. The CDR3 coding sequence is TGTGCCAGCAGCCTGGGACTGGCCACCGGGGAGCTGTTTTTT.

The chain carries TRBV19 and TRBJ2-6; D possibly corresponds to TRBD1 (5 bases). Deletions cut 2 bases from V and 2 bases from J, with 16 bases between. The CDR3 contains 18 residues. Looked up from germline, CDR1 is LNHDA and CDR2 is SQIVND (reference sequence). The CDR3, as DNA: TGTGCCAGTAGTATAAGTAAGGGGAATGGGGCTGGGGCCAACGTCCTGACTTTC. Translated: CASSISKGNGAGANVLTF.

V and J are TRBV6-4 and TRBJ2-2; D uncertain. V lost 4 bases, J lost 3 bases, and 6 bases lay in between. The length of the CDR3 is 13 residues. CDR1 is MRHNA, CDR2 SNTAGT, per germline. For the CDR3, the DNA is TGTGCCAGCAGTGCCCTCTACACCGGGGAGCTGTTTTTT. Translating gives CASSALYTGELFF.

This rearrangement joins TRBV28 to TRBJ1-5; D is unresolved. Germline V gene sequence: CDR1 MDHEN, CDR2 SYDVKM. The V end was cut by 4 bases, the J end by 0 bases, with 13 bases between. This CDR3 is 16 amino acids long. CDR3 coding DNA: TGTGCCAGCAGTTCAAGTCCAGGCTATAGCAATCAGCCCCAGCATTTT. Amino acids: CASSSSPGYSNQPQHF. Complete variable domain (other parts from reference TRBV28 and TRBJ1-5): DVKVTQSSRYLVKRTGEKVFLECVQDMDHENMFWYRQDPGLGLRLIYFSYDVKMKEKGDIPEGYSVSREKKERFSLILESASTNQTSMYLCASSSSPGYSNQPQHFGDGTRLSIL.

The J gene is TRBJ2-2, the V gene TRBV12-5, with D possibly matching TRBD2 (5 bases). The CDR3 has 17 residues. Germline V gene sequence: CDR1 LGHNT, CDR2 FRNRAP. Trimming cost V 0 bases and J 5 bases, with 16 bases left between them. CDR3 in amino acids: CASGLVLTGKDTGELFF. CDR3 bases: TGTGCTAGTGGTTTGGTACTAACGGGAAAGGATACCGGGGAGCTGTTTTTT. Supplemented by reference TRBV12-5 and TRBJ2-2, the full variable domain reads DARVTQTPRHKVTEMGQEVTMRCQPILGHNTVFWYRQTMMQGLELLAYFRNRAPLDDSGMPKDRFSAEMPDATLATLKIQPSEPRDSAVYFCASGLVLTGKDTGELFFGEGSRLTVL.

CDR3 coding DNA: TGTGCCAGTAACCAAGGATGGGGCGAGCAGTACTTC. The encoded protein is CASNQGWGEQYF. The rearrangement uses TRBV6-5 and TRBJ2-7; no reliable D call. The V end was cut by 9 bases, the J end by 6 bases, with 15 bases between. From germline, CDR1 is MNHEY and CDR2 SVGAGI. The CDR3 covers 12 residues.

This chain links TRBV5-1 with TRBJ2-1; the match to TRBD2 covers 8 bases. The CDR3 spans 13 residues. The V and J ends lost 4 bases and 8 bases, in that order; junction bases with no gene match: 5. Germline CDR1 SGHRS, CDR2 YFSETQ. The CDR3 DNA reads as TGCGCCAGCAGCGCCCCGGGGGGGGATGAGCAGTTCTTC. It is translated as CASSAPGGDEQFF.

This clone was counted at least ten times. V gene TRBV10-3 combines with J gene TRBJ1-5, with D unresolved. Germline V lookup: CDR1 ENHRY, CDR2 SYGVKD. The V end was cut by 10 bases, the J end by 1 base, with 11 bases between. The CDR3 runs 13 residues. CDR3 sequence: CASRTASNQPQHF. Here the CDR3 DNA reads TGTGCCAGCAGGACGGCCAGCAATCAGCCCCAGCATTTT.

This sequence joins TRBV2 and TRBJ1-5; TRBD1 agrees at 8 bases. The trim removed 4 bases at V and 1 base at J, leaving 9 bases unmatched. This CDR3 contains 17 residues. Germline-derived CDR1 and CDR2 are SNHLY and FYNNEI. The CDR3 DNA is TGTGCCAGCAGTGCCCGTACGACAGGGGCCAGCAATCAGCCCCAGCATTTT. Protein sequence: CASSARTTGASNQPQHF.

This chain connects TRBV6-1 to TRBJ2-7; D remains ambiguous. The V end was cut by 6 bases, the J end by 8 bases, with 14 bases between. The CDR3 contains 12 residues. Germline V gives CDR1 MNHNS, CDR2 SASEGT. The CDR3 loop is CASSPEFRKQYF. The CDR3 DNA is TGTGCCAGCAGCCCTGAATTTAGAAAGCAGTACTTC.

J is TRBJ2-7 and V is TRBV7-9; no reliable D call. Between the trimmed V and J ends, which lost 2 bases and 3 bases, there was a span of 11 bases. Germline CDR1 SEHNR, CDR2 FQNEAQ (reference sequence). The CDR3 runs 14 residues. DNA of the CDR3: TGTGCCAGCAGCTTATTAGGCAGTTACTACGAGCAGTACTTC. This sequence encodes CASSLLGSYYEQYF. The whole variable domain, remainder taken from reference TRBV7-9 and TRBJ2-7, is DTGVSQNPRHKITKRGQNVTFRCDPISEHNRLYWYRQTLGQGPEFLTYFQNEAQLEKSRLLSDRFSAERPKGSFSTLEIQRTEQGDSAMYLCASSLLGSYYEQYFGPGTRLTVT.

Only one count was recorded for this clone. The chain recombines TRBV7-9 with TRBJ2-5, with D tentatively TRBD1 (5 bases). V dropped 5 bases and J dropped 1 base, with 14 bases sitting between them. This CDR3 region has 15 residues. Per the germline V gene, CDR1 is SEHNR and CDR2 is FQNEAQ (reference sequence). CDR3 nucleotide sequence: TGTGCCAGCAGCCACGGGCGACAGTTCCAAGAGACCCAGTACTTC. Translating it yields CASSHGRQFQETQYF.